The sequence of this T cell receptor beta chain was determined in a study of prognosis after radiotherapy for stage I lung cancer. Overall study context: Patient ages ran from roughly 53 to 90, with a median of around 70 years, and the group had approximately 12 men and roughly six women.

This CDR3 is built from 18 residues. CDR1 is MNHEY and CDR2 is SVGAGI in the germline V gene. The V and J ends lost 0 bases and 2 bases respectively, with 18 bases between them. In this sample, this clonotype is medium-sized. Antigen: not known. The genomic DNA TCR beta CDR3 region underwent two rounds of multiplex PCR. Amplification in first-round PCR relied on primers specific to each TRBV and TRBJ gene. The second round, a PCR step, used universal primers. TCRdb re-called the multiplex PCR reads with MiXCR, one entry per CDR3 protein. The sample has around 12,000 distinct CDR3 sequences, about 54% seen once; the top ten hold 7%. Findings and caveats of the study: Lower Shannon entropy after stereotactic body radiation therapy was observed in patients who went on to develop distant metastases. The question of whether the expanded TCR clones were tumor-specific was not determined.

The clonotype originates from a donor over 45 with non-small cell lung cancer. This material consisted of PBMCs, taken before or after stereotactic body radiation therapy (not recorded which). This sequence joins TRBV6-5 and TRBJ2-3; D ambiguous. CDR3 DNA: TGTGCCAGCAGTTACTCGATAGGGCCGGCAAAAGCCACAGATACGCAGTATTTT. Protein sequence: CASSYSIGPAKATDTQYF.